A single sample is the source of the 19 T cell receptor beta chains below, sequenced in a study of blood T cell repertoires in COVID-19 (dated by TCRdb to the early 2020s). Libraries were prepared through the immunoSEQ multiplex PCR assay. This immuneACCESS table, as held by TCRdb, lists in-frame sequences with V and J called but not all clones. Of the missing ones, under half trace to an unresolved V gene in checked studies; the others have no known cause. For this sample the table gives fewer than 250,000 clones, of which just under 90% were detected only once. The top ten clonotypes cover over 0.85% of the sample. Sequencing input: PBMCs or T cells enriched from blood (not recorded which). The receptors were gathered from a man in his fifties or sixties who had been exposed to COVID-19.

The CDR3 sequence: CATSGSDWGDTQYF. The CDR3 DNA reads TGTGCCACCAGTGGTTCGGACTGGGGAGATACGCAGTATTTT. J is TRBJ2-3 and V is TRBV24-1, with a possible D match to TRBD2 (5 bases). Germline V gene lookup returns CDR1 KGHDR and CDR2 SFDVKD. The V end was cut by 5 bases, the J end by 5 bases, with 13 bases between. The CDR3 loop spans 14 amino acids.

The chain combines TRBV27 with TRBJ2-1, with D tentatively TRBD2 (6 bases). This CDR3 has 15 residues. Germline CDR1 reads MNHEY; CDR2 reads SMNVEV (reference sequence). V was shortened by 6 bases and J by 7 bases, with 19 bases between the two germline ends. This CDR3 is CASSPIGGVVNEQFF. In DNA, the CDR3 is TGTGCCAGCAGCCCGATCGGGGGAGTGGTAAATGAGCAGTTCTTC.

The V gene is TRBV27, the J gene TRBJ2-1; 14 positions match TRBD2. The length of the CDR3 is 15 residues. V shed 5 bases and J 7 bases; nucleotides not matched to a gene: 4. CDR1 and CDR2 (germline): MNHEY, SMNVEV (reference sequence). The CDR3 loop reads CASSPTSGRGNEQFF. The DNA of the CDR3 is TGTGCCAGCAGTCCGACTAGCGGGAGGGGTAATGAGCAGTTCTTC.

V is TRBV15 and J is TRBJ2-6, with TRBD2 matching 10 bases. Germline-derived CDR1 and CDR2 are LNHNV and YYDKDF (reference sequence). The CDR3 is made up of 18 amino acids. After removal of 3 bases from V and 0 bases from J, the junction contained 5 bases not matched to a gene. CDR3 residues: CATSSSLAGASGANVLTF. The CDR3 DNA follows: TGTGCCACCAGCAGCTCCCTAGCGGGGGCCTCTGGGGCCAACGTCCTGACTTTC.

V gene TRBV19 combines with J gene TRBJ1-1; tentatively, D is TRBD1 (6 bases). The V and J ends lost 9 bases and 0 bases respectively, with 11 bases between them. The CDR3 sequence is 13 residues long. Germline CDR1 reads LNHDA; CDR2 reads SQIVND (reference sequence). CDR3 sequence reads: CASNRAMNTEAFF. CDR3 nucleotide sequence: TGTGCCAGCAACAGGGCCATGAACACTGAAGCTTTCTTT.

Details on this clone: Other DNA sequences of this sample code for an identical CDR3. The rearrangement joins TRBV18 to TRBJ2-6, with a possible D match to TRBD1 (6 bases). V was shortened by 0 bases and J by 0 bases, with 9 bases between the two germline ends. In germline, CDR1 is KGHSH, CDR2 LQKENI. This CDR3 is 17 amino acids long. The CDR3 loop reads CASSPPGAHSGANVLTF. CDR3 nucleotide sequence: TGTGCCAGCTCACCACCGGGGGCCCACTCTGGGGCCAACGTCCTGACTTTC. The variable domain in full, completed from reference TRBV18 and TRBJ2-6, reads NAGVMQNPRHLVRRRGQEARLRCSPMKGHSHVYWYRQLPEEGLKFMVYLQKENIIDESGMPKERFSAEFPKEGPSILRIQQVVRGDSAAYFCASSPPGAHSGANVLTFGAGSRLTVL.

The chain uses TRBV14 and TRBJ2-5; a weak D match, TRBD2 (6 bases). Per germline, CDR1 SGHDN and CDR2 FVKESK. The V end was cut by 1 base, the J end by 2 bases, with 8 bases between. The CDR3 has 14 amino acids. This chain's CDR3 is CASSQAGLQETQYF. CDR3 nucleotide sequence: TGTGCCAGCAGCCAAGCCGGACTACAAGAGACCCAGTACTTC.

The chain joins TRBV7-9 to TRBJ1-2, with D unclear. Germline lookup yields CDR1 SEHNR and CDR2 FQNEAQ (reference sequence). This CDR3 contains 15 residues. Trimming took off 2 bases at V and 4 bases at J, with 14 bases between the two ends. CDR3 bases: TGTGCCAGCAGCTTAATGCGTCCGTCGATCTATGGCTACACCTTC. As protein: CASSLMRPSIYGYTF.

V usage is TRBV5-4 and J usage is TRBJ2-7; 10 nucleotides line up with TRBD2. J was trimmed by 6 bases and V by 4 bases; bases with no gene match: 10. The CDR3 extends over 15 amino acids. Germline values: CDR1 SGHNT, CDR2 YYREEE (reference sequence). The CDR3 region has the DNA TGTGCCAGCAGCCCGGGACTAGCGACCCTCCTCGAGCAGTACTTC. It is translated as CASSPGLATLLEQYF.

This clone came up a few times. V usage is TRBV6-1 and J usage is TRBJ2-2, with D tentatively TRBD1 (5 bases). Trimming took off 3 bases at V and 7 bases at J, with 15 bases between the two ends. Germline lookup yields CDR1 MNHNS and CDR2 SASEGT. CDR3 size: 15 residues. The CDR3 region is CASSERRVNHGELFF. CDR3 bases: TGTGCCAGCAGTGAGCGCAGGGTTAATCACGGGGAGCTGTTTTTT.

V usage is TRBV6-5 and J usage is TRBJ2-4; D is uncertain. This CDR3 has 16 residues. Trimming took 0 bases from V and 4 from J, leaving 13 bases between them. Germline loops: CDR1 MNHEY, CDR2 SVGAGI. CDR3 in amino acids: CASSYSWASSKNIQYF. CDR3 sequence (DNA): TGTGCCAGCAGTTACTCGTGGGCGAGCAGTAAAAACATTCAGTACTTC.

This chain uses TRBV28 with TRBJ1-6, with 9 bases fitting TRBD1. The CDR3 covers 15 residues. The germline V gene has CDR1 MDHEN and CDR2 SYDVKM. The V and J ends lost 8 bases and 15 bases, in that order; junction bases with no gene match: 17. DNA for the CDR3: TGTGCCAGCCAAGGACCCGGGACAGGGAATTTAGTCCTCCACTTT. Amino acids: CASQGPGTGNLVLHF.

This clone was detected only once. J is TRBJ1-1 and V is TRBV6-5; D ambiguous. The V and J ends lost 2 bases and 10 bases respectively, with 11 bases between them. Germline CDR1 MNHEY, CDR2 SVGAGI. This CDR3 has 12 amino acids. The CDR3, as DNA: TGTGCCAGCAGTTACGGGAGATCTCGAGCTTTCTTT. Translated: CASSYGRSRAFF.

V gene TRBV5-5 combines with J gene TRBJ2-6, with D uncertain. The CDR3 contains 14 residues. Per germline, CDR1 SGHKS and CDR2 YYEKEE (reference sequence). Deletions cut 0 bases from V and 4 bases from J, with 5 bases between. The CDR3 DNA sequence: TGTGCCAGCAGCTTGGCCGTAGGGGCCAACGTCCTGACTTTC. It encodes CASSLAVGANVLTF.

This clone is a singleton in its sample. The chain carries TRBV29-1 and TRBJ2-2; tentatively, D is TRBD1 (5 bases). Deletions cut 4 bases from V and 5 bases from J, with 8 bases between. The germline CDR1 and CDR2 sequences are SQVTM and ANQGSEA. The CDR3 length is 12 residues. The CDR3 coding sequence is TGCAGCGTTGTAGGGGAAACCGGGGAGCTGTTTTTT. Translating gives CSVVGETGELFF.

The CDR3 loop is CASSQGGGEGYTF. The CDR3 DNA sequence: TGTGCCAGCAGCCAAGGTGGAGGGGAGGGCTACACCTTC. The rearrangement links TRBV3-1 (or the pseudogene TRBV3-2) to TRBJ1-2; D is possibly TRBD1 (5 bases). The CDR3 sequence is 13 residues long. CDR1 and CDR2 (germline): LGHDT, YNNKEL (reference sequence). Trimming pared 1 base from V and 8 bases from J, leaving 11 bases between.

DNA of the CDR3: TGTGCCAGCAAGGGGGGGCCCATGAACACTGAAGCTTTCTTT. This codes for CASKGGPMNTEAFF. The genes are TRBV6-5 and TRBJ1-1; TRBD1 might be the D (6 bases). This CDR3 comprises 14 residues. CDR1 and CDR2 (germline): MNHEY, SVGAGI. V was pared by 7 bases and J by 0 bases, with 12 bases between.

The chain uses TRBV21-1 and TRBJ2-1; the DNA was not used to check the table's D call, TRBD2. TRBV21-1 is a known pseudogene. This CDR3 has 16 residues. The CDR3 DNA reads TGTGCCAGCAGCAAAATCGGAGACGGGGGGGGCAATGAGCAGTTCTTC. This sequence encodes CASSKIGDGGGNEQFF.

The chain combines TRBV18 with TRBJ2-5; 10 nucleotides agree with TRBD1. Looked up from germline, CDR1 is KGHSH and CDR2 is LQKENI. CDR3 length equals 14 residues. V trimming: 3 bases; J trimming: 5 bases; junction bases outside the gene matches: 3. CDR3 in amino acids: CASSPGTGAETQYF. The CDR3 nucleotides read TGTGCCAGCTCACCCGGGACAGGGGCCGAGACCCAGTACTTC. The full variable domain, with the rest looked up from reference TRBV18 and TRBJ2-5, is NAGVMQNPRHLVRRRGQEARLRCSPMKGHSHVYWYRQLPEEGLKFMVYLQKENIIDESGMPKERFSAEFPKEGPSILRIQQVVRGDSAAYFCASSPGTGAETQYFGPGTRLLVL.